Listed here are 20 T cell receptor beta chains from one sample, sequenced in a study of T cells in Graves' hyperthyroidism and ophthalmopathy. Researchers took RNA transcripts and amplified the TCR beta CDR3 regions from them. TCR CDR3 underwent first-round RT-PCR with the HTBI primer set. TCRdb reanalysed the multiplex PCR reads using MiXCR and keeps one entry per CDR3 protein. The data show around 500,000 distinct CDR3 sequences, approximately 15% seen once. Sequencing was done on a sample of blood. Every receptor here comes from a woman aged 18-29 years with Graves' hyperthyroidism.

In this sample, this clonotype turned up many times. The DNA for the CDR3 is TGTGCCAGCAGTTTCGATAGGACAGGGTGGGCCTACGGTGAAGCTTTCTTT. Translating gives CASSFDRTGWAYGEAFF. V usage is TRBV27 and J usage is TRBJ1-1; 8 bases align to TRBD1. Germline values: CDR1 MNHEY, CDR2 SMNVEV (reference sequence). CDR3 size: 17 residues. J lost 7 bases, V lost 3 bases, and 16 bases had no gene match.

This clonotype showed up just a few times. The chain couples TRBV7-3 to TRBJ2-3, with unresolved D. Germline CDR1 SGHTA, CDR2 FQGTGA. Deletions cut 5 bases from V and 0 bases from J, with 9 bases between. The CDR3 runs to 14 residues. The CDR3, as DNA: TGTGCCAGCAGCCCCATGGAAAGCACAGATACGCAGTATTTT. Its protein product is CASSPMESTDTQYF. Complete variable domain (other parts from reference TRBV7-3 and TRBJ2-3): GAGVSQTPSNKVTEKGKYVELRCDPISGHTALYWYRQSLGQGPEFLIYFQGTGAADDSGLPNDRFFAVRPEGSVSTLKIQRTERGDSAVYLCASSPMESTDTQYFGPGTRLTVL.

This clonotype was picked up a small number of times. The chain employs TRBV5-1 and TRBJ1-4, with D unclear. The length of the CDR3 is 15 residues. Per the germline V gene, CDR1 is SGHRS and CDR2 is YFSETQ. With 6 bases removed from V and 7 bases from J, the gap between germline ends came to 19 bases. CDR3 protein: CASNPDGLAGEKLFF. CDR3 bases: TGCGCCAGCAACCCGGACGGCCTCGCGGGTGAAAAACTGTTTTTT.

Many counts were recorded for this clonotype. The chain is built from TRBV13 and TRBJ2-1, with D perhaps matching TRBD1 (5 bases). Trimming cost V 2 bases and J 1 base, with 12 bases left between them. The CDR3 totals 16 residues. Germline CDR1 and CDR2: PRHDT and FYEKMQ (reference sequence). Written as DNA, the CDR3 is TGTGCCAGCAGCTTACCTTGGACATCGTCCTACAATGAGCAGTTCTTC. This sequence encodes CASSLPWTSSYNEQFF. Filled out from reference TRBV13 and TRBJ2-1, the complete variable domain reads AAGVIQSPRHLIKEKRETATLKCYPIPRHDTVYWYQQGPGQDPQFLISFYEKMQSDKGSIPDRFSAQQFSDYHSELNMSSLELGDSALYFCASSLPWTSSYNEQFFGPGTRLTVL.

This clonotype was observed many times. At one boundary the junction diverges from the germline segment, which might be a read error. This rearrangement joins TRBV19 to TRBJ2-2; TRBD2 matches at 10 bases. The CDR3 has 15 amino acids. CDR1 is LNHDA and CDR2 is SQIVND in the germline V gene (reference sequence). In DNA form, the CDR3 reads TGTGCCAGTAGTGCTAGCGGGAGTTACACCAGGGAGCTGTTTTTT. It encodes CASSASGSYTRELFF.

CDR3 DNA sequence: TGTGCCTGGAGTGTACCCTACTCCTCGACAGGGTTAAACACTGAAGCTTTCTTT. Translating gives CAWSVPYSSTGLNTEAFF. V gene TRBV30 combines with J gene TRBJ1-1; 7 positions match TRBD1. Trimming at V came to 0 bases and at J to 2 bases, leaving 15 bases not matched to a gene. This CDR3 has 18 residues. CDR1 GTSNPN and CDR2 SVGIG come from the germline V gene (reference sequence).

The CDR3 loop is CASTPGGGPETQYF. The CDR3 region has the DNA TGTGCCAGCACTCCCGGGGGAGGTCCGGAGACCCAGTACTTC. The chain joins TRBV6-2 or TRBV6-3 to TRBJ2-5; D is perhaps TRBD2 (6 bases). The CDR3 has 14 residues. From germline, CDR1 is MNHEY and CDR2 SVGEGT. V was clipped by 7 bases and J by 5 bases, with 17 bases between them.

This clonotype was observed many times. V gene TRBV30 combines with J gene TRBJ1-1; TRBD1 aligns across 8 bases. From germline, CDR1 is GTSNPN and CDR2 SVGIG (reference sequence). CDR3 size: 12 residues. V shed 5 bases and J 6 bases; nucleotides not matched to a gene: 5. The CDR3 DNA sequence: TGTGCCTGGCAGGGGGCTTATCCTGAAGCTTTCTTT. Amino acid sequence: CAWQGAYPEAFF.

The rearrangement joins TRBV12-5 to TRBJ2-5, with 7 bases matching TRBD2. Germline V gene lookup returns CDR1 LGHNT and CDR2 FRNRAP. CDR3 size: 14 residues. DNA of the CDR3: TGTGCCACGTCTGAGCGGGAATTCGCGGAGACCCAGTACTTC. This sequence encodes CATSEREFAETQYF.

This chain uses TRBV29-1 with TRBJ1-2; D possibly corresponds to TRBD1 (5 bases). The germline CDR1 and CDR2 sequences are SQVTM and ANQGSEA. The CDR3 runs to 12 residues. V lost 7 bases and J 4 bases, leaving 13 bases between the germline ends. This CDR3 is CSASGGSYGYTF. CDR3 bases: TGCAGCGCCTCCGGGGGTTCCTATGGCTACACCTTC.

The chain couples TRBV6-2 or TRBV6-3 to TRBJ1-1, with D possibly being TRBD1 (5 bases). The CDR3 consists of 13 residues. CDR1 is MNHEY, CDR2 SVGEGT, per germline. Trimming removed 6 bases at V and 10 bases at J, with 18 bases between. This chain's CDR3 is CASSPEGIYVAFF. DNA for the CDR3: TGTGCCAGCAGCCCCGAGGGGATTTATGTAGCTTTCTTT.

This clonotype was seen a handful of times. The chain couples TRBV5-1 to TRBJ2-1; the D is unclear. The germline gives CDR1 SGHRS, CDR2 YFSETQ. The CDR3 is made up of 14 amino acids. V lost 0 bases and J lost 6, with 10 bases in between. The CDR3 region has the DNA TGCGCCAGCAGCTTGGCCGTTGTTCCCAATGAGCAGTTCTTC. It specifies CASSLAVVPNEQFF.

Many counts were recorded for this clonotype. DNA of the CDR3: TGCAGCGTTGTGGGGGGGACGTATGGCTACACCTTC. This translates into CSVVGGTYGYTF. The chain recombines TRBV29-1 with TRBJ1-2; tentatively, D is TRBD1 (5 bases). V was clipped by 4 bases and J by 5 bases, with 11 bases between them. The CDR3 runs to 12 residues. CDR1 and CDR2 from the germline V gene are SQVTM and ANQGSEA. Full variable domain (remainder filled in from reference TRBV29-1 and TRBJ1-2): SAVISQKPSRDICQRGTSLTIQCQVDSQVTMMFWYRQQPGQSLTLIATANQGSEATYESGFVIDKFPISRPNLTFSTLTVSNMSPEDSSIYLCSVVGGTYGYTFGSGTRLTVV.

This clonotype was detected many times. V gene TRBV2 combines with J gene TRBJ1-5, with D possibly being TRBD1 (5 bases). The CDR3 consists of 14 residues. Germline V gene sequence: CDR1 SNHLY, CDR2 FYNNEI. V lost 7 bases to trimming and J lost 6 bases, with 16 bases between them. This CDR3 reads CASMSLGVSQPQHF. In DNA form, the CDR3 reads TGTGCCAGCATGTCATTGGGGGTTAGTCAGCCCCAGCATTTT.

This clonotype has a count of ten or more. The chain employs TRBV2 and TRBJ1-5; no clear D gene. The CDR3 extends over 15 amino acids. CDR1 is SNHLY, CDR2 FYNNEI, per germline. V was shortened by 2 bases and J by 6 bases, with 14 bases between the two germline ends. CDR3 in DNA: TGTGCCAGCAGTGAAAGTAGAGACCCGACTCAGCCCCAGCATTTT. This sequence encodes CASSESRDPTQPQHF.

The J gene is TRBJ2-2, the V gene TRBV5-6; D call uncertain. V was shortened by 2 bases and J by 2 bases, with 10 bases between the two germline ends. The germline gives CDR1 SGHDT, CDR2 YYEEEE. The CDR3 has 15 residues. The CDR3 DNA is TGTGCCAGCAGCTTATTCGGCCCTAACACCGGGGAGCTGTTTTTT. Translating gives CASSLFGPNTGELFF. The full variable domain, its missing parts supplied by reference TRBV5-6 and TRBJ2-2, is DAGVTQSPTHLIKTRGQQVTLRCSPKSGHDTVSWYQQALGQGPQFIFQYYEEEERQRGNFPDRFSGHQFPNYSSELNVNALLLGDSALYLCASSLFGPNTGELFFGEGSRLTVL.

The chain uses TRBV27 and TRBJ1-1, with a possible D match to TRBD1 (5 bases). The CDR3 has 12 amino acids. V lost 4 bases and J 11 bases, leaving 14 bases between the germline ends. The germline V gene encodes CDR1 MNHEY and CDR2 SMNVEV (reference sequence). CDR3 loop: CASSSSRAVAFF. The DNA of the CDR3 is TGTGCCAGCAGTTCAAGCAGGGCGGTGGCTTTCTTT.

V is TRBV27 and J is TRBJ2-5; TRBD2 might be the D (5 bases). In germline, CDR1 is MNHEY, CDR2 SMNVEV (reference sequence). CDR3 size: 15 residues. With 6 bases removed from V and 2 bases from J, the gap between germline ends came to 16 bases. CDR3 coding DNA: TGTGCCAGCAGCCAAGATTTCAGCGGTCAAGAGACCCAGTACTTC. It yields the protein CASSQDFSGQETQYF.

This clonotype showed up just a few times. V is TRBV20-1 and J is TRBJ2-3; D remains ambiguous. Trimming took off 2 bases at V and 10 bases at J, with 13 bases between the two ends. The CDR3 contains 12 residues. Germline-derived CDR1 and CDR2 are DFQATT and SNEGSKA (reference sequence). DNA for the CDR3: TGCAGTGCTAGAAATCAGGCAACTGCGCAGTATTTT. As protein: CSARNQATAQYF.

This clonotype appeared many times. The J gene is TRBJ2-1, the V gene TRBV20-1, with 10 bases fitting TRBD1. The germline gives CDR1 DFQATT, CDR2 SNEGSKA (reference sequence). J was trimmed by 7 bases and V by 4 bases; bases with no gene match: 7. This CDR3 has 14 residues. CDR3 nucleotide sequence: TGCAGTGCTATTAAGGGACAGGGGAAGAATGAGCAGTTCTTC. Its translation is CSAIKGQGKNEQFF.